These 30 T cell receptor beta chains share one sample of origin, sequenced in a study of blood T cell repertoires in COVID-19. Libraries were prepared by immunoSEQ multiplex PCR; TCRdb keeps only in-frame clonotypes and omits some of them. The sample carries more than 350,000 clones, more than 75% recorded once. The sequenced sample consisted of peripheral blood. The origin of the receptors is a woman aged 25 to 39 with COVID-19, enrolled during active disease.

The rearrangement joins TRBV2 to TRBJ2-7, with 8 nucleotides matching TRBD1. The CDR3 sequence is 14 residues long. Per germline, CDR1 SNHLY and CDR2 FYNNEI. With 11 bases clipped from V and 0 bases from J, the junction kept 9 bases outside the gene matches. The CDR3 region has the DNA TGTGCCTCTAACCGGGACAGGACCTCCTACGAGCAGTACTTC. This sequence encodes CASNRDRTSYEQYF.

This clone was picked up one time. This CDR3 reads CASREVGTKYNEQFF. CDR3 nucleotide sequence: TGTGCCAGTAGAGAGGTCGGGACAAAGTACAATGAGCAGTTCTTC. This chain links TRBV19 with TRBJ2-1; a possible D gene is TRBD1 (6 bases). Germline CDR1 reads LNHDA; CDR2 reads SQIVND (reference sequence). The CDR3 contains 15 residues. Trimming left V 6 bases short and J 4 bases short, with 16 bases between.

J is TRBJ1-2 and V is TRBV25-1, with a weak D call TRBD1 (6 bases). The CDR3 is 14 residues long. CDR1 is MGHDK and CDR2 is SYGVNS in the germline V gene. V was clipped by 2 bases and J by 5 bases, with 12 bases between them. The CDR3 sequence is CASSELGAGYGYTF. CDR3 DNA: TGTGCCAGCAGTGAACTGGGGGCTGGATATGGCTACACCTTC.

The chain employs TRBV28 and TRBJ2-2, with D maybe TRBD2 (6 bases). The CDR3 has 13 amino acids. CDR1 and CDR2 (germline): MDHEN, SYDVKM. V gave up 6 bases and J gave up 8 bases, with 13 bases separating them. The CDR3 DNA reads TGTGCCAGCAGGAAAGGGGAGGCGGGGGAGCTGTTTTTT. This gives the protein CASRKGEAGELFF.

The chain has TRBV2 and TRBJ2-7; 7 nucleotides agree with TRBD1. Germline trimming cut 1 base from V and 2 bases from J; bases unmatched to any gene: 5. Germline assignment: CDR1 SNHLY and CDR2 FYNNEI. The CDR3 runs to 15 residues. The CDR3 bases are TGTGCCAGCAGTGAAGGACAGGGTCAAACCTACGAGCAGTACTTC. Translated, it gives CASSEGQGQTYEQYF.

This chain connects TRBV12-3 or TRBV12-4 to TRBJ2-7; TRBD1 might be the D (5 bases). This CDR3 is 13 amino acids long. Trimming pared 3 bases from V and 2 bases from J, leaving 8 bases between. In DNA form, the CDR3 reads TGTGCCAGCAGTTTGGGCAGGGCCTACGAGCAGTACTTC. It encodes CASSLGRAYEQYF.

The rearrangement uses TRBV7-9 and TRBJ2-5; weak D call: TRBD1 (7 bases). CDR1 is SEHNR, CDR2 FQNEAQ, per germline (reference sequence). Between the trimmed V and J ends, which lost 5 bases and 5 bases, there was a span of 18 bases. The CDR3 has 15 residues. CDR3 region: CASSAGTALWETQYF. The CDR3, as DNA: TGTGCCAGCAGCGCGGGGACAGCACTGTGGGAGACCCAGTACTTC.

This sequence joins TRBV18 and TRBJ1-1; D gene ambiguous. Deletions cut 1 base from V and 4 bases from J, with 16 bases between. This CDR3 is 16 amino acids long. Germline V gene data show CDR1 as KGHSH and CDR2 as LQKENI. CDR3 region: CASSPQEAGGITEAFF. The CDR3 bases are TGTGCCAGCTCACCACAGGAAGCGGGCGGGATCACTGAAGCTTTCTTT.

This rearrangement joins TRBV28 to TRBJ2-5, with D maybe TRBD2 (5 bases). The V end lost 0 bases, the J end lost 4 bases, and 15 bases lay between the germline ends. Germline V lookup: CDR1 MDHEN, CDR2 SYDVKM. This CDR3 comprises 16 residues. CDR3 protein: CASSLWSAGRGETQYF. The CDR3 nucleotides are TGTGCCAGCAGTTTATGGTCGGCAGGCCGGGGAGAGACCCAGTACTTC.

The table lists this clone with a count of one. The genes are TRBV28 and TRBJ1-1, with D possibly being TRBD1 (6 bases). Germline CDR1 is MDHEN and CDR2 is SYDVKM. The length of the CDR3 is 15 residues. V was pared by 7 bases and J by 5 bases, with 20 bases between. CDR3 DNA: TGTGCCAGCAACCGGGACGCGGGGGGCGGAACTGAAGCTTTCTTT. It translates to CASNRDAGGGTEAFF.

The chain employs TRBV6-1 and TRBJ2-4; TRBD1 agrees at 8 bases. Germline trimming cut 2 bases from V and 0 bases from J; bases unmatched to any gene: 9. This CDR3 is built from 18 residues. Germline CDR1 reads MNHNS; CDR2 reads SASEGT. CDR3 in DNA: TGTGCCAGCAGTGAATGGACAGGGAGTACACTAGCCAAAAACATTCAGTACTTC. Its protein is CASSEWTGSTLAKNIQYF.

This clone was seen a single time. The chain recombines TRBV6-4 with TRBJ2-6; 7 bases are shared with TRBD2. The CDR3 extends over 16 amino acids. Per the germline V gene, CDR1 is MRHNA and CDR2 is SNTAGT. With V trimmed by 2 bases and J by 1 base, 2 bases remained unmatched. The CDR3 region is CASSDPGGSGANVLTF. CDR3 DNA: TGTGCCAGCAGTGACCCCGGGGGGTCTGGGGCCAACGTCCTGACTTTC.

V and J are TRBV5-1 and TRBJ2-1; 8 nucleotides agree with TRBD2. The CDR3 spans 16 residues. Germline V gives CDR1 SGHRS, CDR2 YFSETQ. The J segment lost 0 bases and the V segment lost 5 bases, leaving 7 bases of the junction unmatched. In nucleotides, the CDR3 is TGCGCCAGCAGTTTTAGCGGGACTTCCTCCTACAATGAGCAGTTCTTC. This gives the protein CASSFSGTSSYNEQFF.

In its sample, this clone was seen once. The gene calls are TRBV6-6 and TRBJ2-7; 11 bases agree with TRBD2. Germline V gene data show CDR1 as MNHNY and CDR2 as SVGAGI (reference sequence). The CDR3 has 15 amino acids. V trimming: 5 bases; J trimming: 6 bases; junction bases outside the gene matches: 9. The CDR3 DNA sequence: TGTGCCAGCAGTCCTTCGGCTAGCGGGAGGACCGAGCAGTACTTC. Residues: CASSPSASGRTEQYF.

Of note for this clone: Other DNA sequences of this sample code for an identical CDR3. The gene calls are TRBV27 and TRBJ1-5; D not certain. This CDR3 is 14 amino acids long. Germline V lookup: CDR1 MNHEY, CDR2 SMNVEV (reference sequence). Trimming took 0 bases from V and 4 from J, leaving 7 bases between them. The CDR3, as DNA: TGTGCCAGCAGTTTATCACGAGGGAATCAGCCCCAGCATTTT. Translating gives CASSLSRGNQPQHF.

This clone was detected only once. The chain uses TRBV9 and TRBJ1-3, with D hard to call. The CDR3 has 14 amino acids. Germline V gene data show CDR1 as SGDLS and CDR2 as YYNGEE. V lost 0 bases to trimming and J lost 3 bases, with 7 bases between them. The CDR3 DNA reads as TGTGCCAGCAGCGTAGTGGCGGATGGAAACACCATATATTTT. It is translated as CASSVVADGNTIYF. Complete variable domain (other parts from reference TRBV9 and TRBJ1-3): DSGVTQTPKHLITATGQRVTLRCSPRSGDLSVYWYQQSLDQGLQFLIQYYNGEERAKGNILERFSAQQFPDLHSELNLSSLELGDSALYFCASSVVADGNTIYFGEGSWLTVV.

The chain joins TRBV2 to TRBJ2-2; D possibly corresponds to TRBD2 (6 bases). V was trimmed by 8 bases and J by 6 bases, leaving 19 bases between them. The CDR3 is 15 residues long. Germline V CDR1 and CDR2: SNHLY, FYNNEI. As DNA, the CDR3 is TGTGCCAGCCCGCGGGGCCCCCCGACGTCCGGGGAGCTGTTTTTT. This sequence encodes CASPRGPPTSGELFF.

The chain uses TRBV7-2 and TRBJ2-7; no clear D gene. V was trimmed by 0 bases and J by 7 bases, leaving 10 bases between them. The germline CDR1 and CDR2 sequences are SGHTA and FQGNSA. This CDR3 is built from 13 residues. CDR3 sequence reads: CASSLARREEQYF. The CDR3 DNA sequence: TGTGCCAGCAGCTTAGCGCGGAGAGAAGAGCAGTACTTC.

V is TRBV12-3 or TRBV12-4 and J is TRBJ2-5; D gene unclear. V lost 3 bases and J lost 4, with 6 bases in between. This CDR3 region has 12 residues. DNA of the CDR3: TGTGCCAGCAGTTTTACAAGAGAGACCCAGTACTTC. It yields the protein CASSFTRETQYF.

The rearrangement uses TRBV7-2 and TRBJ1-1, with D unclear. The germline gives CDR1 SGHTA, CDR2 FQGNSA. The germline V and J ends were trimmed by 1 base and 8 bases, with 8 bases remaining between them. This CDR3 is 12 amino acids long. CDR3 protein: CASSLGAVEAFF. The CDR3 region has the DNA TGTGCCAGCAGCTTAGGGGCAGTCGAAGCTTTCTTT.

The rearrangement links TRBV24-1 to TRBJ2-1, with TRBD1 matching 7 bases. CDR1 is KGHDR, CDR2 SFDVKD, per germline. The CDR3 totals 14 residues. Unmatched junction bases numbered 5, after V lost 8 bases and J lost 2 bases. The CDR3 loop is CATKMTGTYNEQFF. The CDR3 region has the DNA TGTGCCACCAAGATGACAGGGACCTACAATGAGCAGTTCTTC.

V gene TRBV5-4 combines with J gene TRBJ2-3, with TRBD1 identical over 7 bases. V dropped 4 bases and J dropped 2; count of bases not matched to a gene: 7. Germline V gene sequence: CDR1 SGHNT, CDR2 YYREEE (reference sequence). The CDR3 sequence is 15 residues long. The CDR3 DNA reads as TGTGCCAGCAGCAATCCGACAGGGTTCACAGATACGCAGTATTTT. It yields the protein CASSNPTGFTDTQYF. The full variable domain, in which reference TRBV5-4 and TRBJ2-3 provide the parts outside the CDR3, is ETGVTQSPTHLIKTRGQQVTLRCSSQSGHNTVSWYQQALGQGPQFIFQYYREEENGRGNFPPRFSGLQFPNYSSELNVNALELDDSALYLCASSNPTGFTDTQYFGPGTRLTVL.

The count of this clone is one. The gene calls are TRBV15 and TRBJ2-3; possible D gene TRBD2, 5 bases. Trimming cost V 0 bases and J 4 bases, with 11 bases left between them. Germline CDR1 LNHNV, CDR2 YYDKDF (reference sequence). The CDR3 has 15 amino acids. The CDR3 spells CATSRDPGSPDTQYF. CDR3 DNA sequence: TGTGCCACCAGCAGAGATCCGGGATCCCCAGATACGCAGTATTTT.

V usage is TRBV5-1 and J usage is TRBJ2-7, with 13 positions matching TRBD2. V lost 0 bases and J lost 0; bases outside the gene matches: 3. Germline lookup yields CDR1 SGHRS and CDR2 YFSETQ. The CDR3 consists of 17 residues. This chain's CDR3 is CASSLAGTSGTSYEQYF. The CDR3 DNA sequence: TGCGCCAGCAGCTTGGCCGGGACTAGCGGGACCTCCTACGAGCAGTACTTC.

The J gene is TRBJ1-6, the V gene TRBV28; TRBD1 might be the D (6 bases). V was shortened by 5 bases and J by 9 bases, with 8 bases between the two germline ends. The CDR3 extends over 12 amino acids. Per the germline V gene, CDR1 is MDHEN and CDR2 is SYDVKM. The CDR3 here is CASSQDSSPLHF. In DNA, the CDR3 is TGTGCCAGCAGTCAGGACAGTTCACCCCTCCACTTT. The variable domain in full, completed from reference TRBV28 and TRBJ1-6, reads DVKVTQSSRYLVKRTGEKVFLECVQDMDHENMFWYRQDPGLGLRLIYFSYDVKMKEKGDIPEGYSVSREKKERFSLILESASTNQTSMYLCASSQDSSPLHFGNGTRLTVT.

The chain links TRBV29-1 to TRBJ2-4; 10 nucleotides agree with TRBD1. This CDR3 contains 14 residues. V gave up 8 bases and J gave up 9 bases; unmatched junction bases: 13. Looked up from germline, CDR1 is SQVTM and CDR2 is ANQGSEA. In nucleotides, the CDR3 is TGCAGCACAAAAGCCGGGACAGGGGTGGGCATTCAGTACTTC. Amino acid sequence: CSTKAGTGVGIQYF.

In its sample, this clone was seen a few times. V usage is TRBV25-1 and J usage is TRBJ1-4; 9 bases match TRBD1. V lost 3 bases, J lost 7 bases, and 3 bases stayed unmatched. This CDR3 has 14 residues. In germline, CDR1 is MGHDK, CDR2 SYGVNS. CDR3: CASSDDRGGEKLFF. CDR3 nucleotide sequence: TGTGCCAGCAGTGACGACAGGGGGGGTGAAAAACTGTTTTTT. Variable domain in full (rest from reference TRBV25-1 and TRBJ1-4): EADIYQTPRYLVIGTGKKITLECSQTMGHDKMYWYQQDPGMELHLIHYSYGVNSTEKGDLSSESTVSRIRTEHFPLTLESARPSHTSQYLCASSDDRGGEKLFFGSGTQLSVL.

The V call is TRBV4-1, the J call TRBJ1-1; D possibly corresponds to TRBD1 (6 bases). The CDR3 has 14 residues. Germline lookup yields CDR1 MGHRA and CDR2 YSYEKL. V lost 3 bases and J 0 bases, leaving 8 bases between the germline ends. This CDR3 reads CASSQDSLNTEAFF. The CDR3 nucleotides read TGCGCCAGCAGCCAGGACAGCTTGAACACTGAAGCTTTCTTT.

The chain is built from TRBV10-2 and TRBJ2-5; TRBD1 agrees at 7 bases. This CDR3 region has 14 residues. In germline, CDR1 is WSHSY, CDR2 SAAADI. With V trimmed by 5 bases and J by 4 bases, 7 bases remained unmatched. In DNA, the CDR3 is TGCGCCAGCAGTCGACAGGGATTGATAGAGACCCAGTACTTC. It specifies CASSRQGLIETQYF.

The chain has TRBV30 and TRBJ2-3; 8 nucleotides agree with TRBD2. The CDR3 length is 14 residues. Per germline, CDR1 GTSNPN and CDR2 SVGIG (reference sequence). Trimming took 5 bases from V and 0 from J; bases not matched to a gene: 4. In DNA form, the CDR3 reads TGTGCCTGGGGACTAGCTGTTAGCACAGATACGCAGTATTTT. Amino acid sequence: CAWGLAVSTDTQYF.